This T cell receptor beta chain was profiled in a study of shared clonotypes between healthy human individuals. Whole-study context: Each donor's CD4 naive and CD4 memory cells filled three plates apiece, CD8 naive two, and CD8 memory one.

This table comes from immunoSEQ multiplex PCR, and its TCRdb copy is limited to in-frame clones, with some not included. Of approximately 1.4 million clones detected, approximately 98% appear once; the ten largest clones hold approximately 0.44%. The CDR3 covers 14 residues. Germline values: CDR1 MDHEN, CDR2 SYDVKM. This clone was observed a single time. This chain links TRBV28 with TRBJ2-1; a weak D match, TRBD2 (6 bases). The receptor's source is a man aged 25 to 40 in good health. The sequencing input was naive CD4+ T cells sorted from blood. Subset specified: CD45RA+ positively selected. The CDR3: CAGRRISGRNEQFF. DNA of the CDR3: TGTGCGGGGAGGAGGATTTCGGGGCGGAATGAGCAGTTCTTC.